Presented here are 26 T cell receptor beta chains from one specimen sequenced in a study of cytomegalovirus exposure and HLA in healthy donors. The method was immunoSEQ multiplex PCR; TCRdb's version includes in-frame clones alone and lacks a portion of them. Among 95,000 to 150,000 clones listed, over 65% were seen once. Specimen: PBMCs. The receptors shown here come from a woman in her twenties or thirties in good health and CMV-seronegative.

The J gene is TRBJ2-2, the V gene TRBV7-6, with 11 nucleotides matching TRBD2. This CDR3 is 21 amino acids long. Per germline, CDR1 SGHVS and CDR2 FNYEAQ. V gave up 4 bases and J gave up 3 bases; unmatched junction bases: 19. CDR3 DNA sequence: TGTGCCAGCAGCTCACCCATTGGGACTAGCGGCCCCCCTTTATACACCGGGGAGCTGTTTTTT. It specifies CASSSPIGTSGPPLYTGELFF.

The chain recombines TRBV5-6 with TRBJ2-7, with TRBD1 identical over 8 bases. Trimming at V came to 0 bases and at J to 7 bases, leaving 6 bases not matched to a gene. This CDR3 is built from 14 residues. The V gene's germline CDR1 is SGHDT and CDR2 YYEEEE. The CDR3: CASSLGPGTGEQYF. CDR3 coding DNA: TGTGCCAGCAGCTTGGGCCCAGGGACAGGAGAGCAGTACTTC.

This clone was seen a single time. The chain recombines TRBV6-5 with TRBJ2-1; D may be TRBD2 (7 bases). Per germline, CDR1 MNHEY and CDR2 SVGAGI. V lost 7 bases and J lost 5, with 15 bases in between. The CDR3 sequence is 14 residues long. The CDR3, as DNA: TGTGCCAGCACCTTACGGGGGGCCCACAATGAGCAGTTCTTC. It specifies CASTLRGAHNEQFF.

This clone was observed many times. The chain employs TRBV7-6 and TRBJ2-2; 9 bases fit TRBD2. Germline V lookup: CDR1 SGHVS, CDR2 FNYEAQ. J gave up 5 bases and V 1 base, and 8 bases lay outside the gene matches. The CDR3 spans 17 residues. In DNA form, the CDR3 reads TGTGCCAGCAGCTTAGGCGCGGGGGGGCCTGGTACCGGGGAGCTGTTTTTT. Its protein is CASSLGAGGPGTGELFF. The entire variable domain, with the rest obtained from reference TRBV7-6 and TRBJ2-2, is as follows: GAGVSQSPRYKVTKRGQDVALRCDPISGHVSLYWYRQALGQGPEFLTYFNYEAQQDKSGLPNDRFSAERPEGSISTLTIQRTEQRDSAMYRCASSLGAGGPGTGELFFGEGSRLTVL.

The sample holds a few counts of this clone. This chain joins TRBV30 and TRBJ1-6, with D possibly TRBD1 on 6 matching bases. Germline assignment: CDR1 GTSNPN and CDR2 SVGIG (reference sequence). The CDR3 contains 12 residues. V shed 5 bases and J shed 10 bases, with 12 bases lying between them. The CDR3 spells CAWHRVLSPLHF. DNA of the CDR3: TGTGCCTGGCACAGGGTGCTCTCACCCCTCCACTTT.

CDR3 region: CASSPYRDEAFF. The CDR3 bases are TGTGCCAGCTCACCGTACAGAGATGAAGCTTTCTTT. This chain uses TRBV18 with TRBJ1-1; no reliable D call. The CDR3 is made up of 12 amino acids. V gave up 3 bases and J gave up 7 bases, with 9 bases separating them. The germline V gene has CDR1 KGHSH and CDR2 LQKENI.

The chain combines TRBV18 with TRBJ2-3; a weak D match, TRBD1 (6 bases). Trimming took 3 bases from V and 4 from J, leaving 17 bases between them. Germline values: CDR1 KGHSH, CDR2 LQKENI. There are 16 residues in the CDR3. The CDR3 here is CASSPRDTGRADTQYF. The CDR3 region has the DNA TGTGCCAGCTCACCGAGGGACACCGGCCGGGCAGATACGCAGTATTTT.

This chain connects TRBV7-2 to TRBJ1-3; D gene ambiguous. The germline V gene has CDR1 SGHTA and CDR2 FQGNSA. The CDR3 consists of 13 residues. The V end was cut by 5 bases, the J end by 2 bases, with 7 bases between. CDR3 region: CASSHSPGNTIYF. The CDR3 coding sequence is TGTGCCAGCAGCCACTCACCTGGAAACACCATATATTTT.

The V call is TRBV7-9, the J call TRBJ2-7; 11 bases are shared with TRBD1. Germline V gene data show CDR1 as SEHNR and CDR2 as FQNEAQ (reference sequence). The ends lost 7 bases at V and 2 bases at J; junction bases unmatched: 7. The CDR3 loop spans 15 amino acids. The CDR3 spells CASNTVGQGAYEQYF. The CDR3 coding sequence is TGTGCCAGCAACACCGTGGGACAGGGGGCCTACGAGCAGTACTTC.

The gene calls are TRBV6-6 and TRBJ2-1; D is unresolved. The CDR3 extends over 14 amino acids. Per germline, CDR1 MNHNY and CDR2 SVGAGI (reference sequence). Trimming left V 7 bases short and J 6 bases short, with 16 bases between. The CDR3 nucleotides read TGTGCCAGCACCCCCTCCTTCAGGTCCAATGAGCAGTTCTTC. Protein sequence: CASTPSFRSNEQFF.

The chain combines TRBV27 with TRBJ1-2; D gene uncertain. CDR1 and CDR2 from the germline V gene are MNHEY and SMNVEV (reference sequence). This CDR3 region has 15 residues. V gave up 6 bases and J gave up 0 bases, with 14 bases separating them. The CDR3 DNA reads TGTGCCAGCAGCTCCGGAGGGCTAGCTAACTATGGCTACACCTTC. Protein sequence: CASSSGGLANYGYTF.

The chain combines TRBV11-3 with TRBJ2-7, with D unresolved. The CDR3 totals 15 residues. Per germline, CDR1 SGHNT and CDR2 YENEEA. V lost 2 bases and J lost 0, with 11 bases in between. CDR3 in amino acids: CASSLFRSSSYEQYF. CDR3 sequence (DNA): TGTGCCAGCAGCTTATTCCGGTCAAGCTCCTACGAGCAGTACTTC.

The V call is TRBV6-1, the J call TRBJ2-7; perhaps TRBD2 as D (6 bases). The germline CDR1 and CDR2 sequences are MNHNS and SASEGT. V dropped 3 bases and J dropped 0 bases, with 12 bases sitting between them. This CDR3 spans 15 amino acids. CDR3 in amino acids: CASSDIGSSSYEQYF. CDR3 bases: TGTGCCAGCAGTGATATCGGGAGCAGCTCCTACGAGCAGTACTTC.

This chain connects TRBV6-5 to TRBJ1-2; D possibly corresponds to TRBD1 (5 bases). Trimming shortened V by 5 bases and J by 0 bases, and 13 bases separated the two germline ends. CDR3 length: 15 residues. Per germline, CDR1 MNHEY and CDR2 SVGAGI. The CDR3 here is CASSPRGLANYGYTF. The CDR3 nucleotides read TGTGCCAGCAGTCCGCGGGGACTAGCTAACTATGGCTACACCTTC.

The V call is TRBV7-8, the J call TRBJ2-1; D is possibly TRBD2 (7 bases). The V gene's germline CDR1 is SGHVS and CDR2 FQNEAQ. Trimming took off 7 bases at V and 1 base at J, with 14 bases between the two ends. The CDR3 length is 15 residues. The chain's CDR3 is CASTRRGGSYNEQFF. The CDR3 DNA reads as TGTGCCAGCACCCGAAGGGGGGGGTCCTACAATGAGCAGTTCTTC. Full variable domain (rest looked up from reference TRBV7-8 and TRBJ2-1): GAGVSQSPRYKVAKRGQDVALRCDPISGHVSLFWYQQALGQGPEFLTYFQNEAQLDKSGLPSDRFFAERPEGSVSTLKIQRTQQEDSAVYLCASTRRGGSYNEQFFGPGTRLTVL.

This clone came up once. J is TRBJ1-1 and V is TRBV27; 7 nucleotides line up with TRBD1. CDR1 and CDR2 (germline): MNHEY, SMNVEV (reference sequence). The length of the CDR3 is 15 residues. After removal of 5 bases from V and 1 base from J, the junction contained 7 bases not matched to a gene. CDR3 amino acids: CASSPRQGWNTEAFF. DNA for the CDR3: TGTGCCAGCAGTCCAAGACAGGGTTGGAACACTGAAGCTTTCTTT.

The chain carries TRBV7-2 and TRBJ1-1, with D possibly matching TRBD1 (6 bases). Between the trimmed V and J ends, which lost 5 bases and 4 bases, there was a span of 11 bases. The CDR3 has 13 amino acids. Germline CDR1 reads SGHTA; CDR2 reads FQGNSA. The CDR3 DNA sequence: TGTGCCAGCAGCGCGGACAGTTTCACTGAAGCTTTCTTT. Translated: CASSADSFTEAFF.

The chain has TRBV2 and TRBJ1-4; TRBD1 matches 11 bases. V trimming: 2 bases; J trimming: 7 bases; junction bases outside the gene matches: 3. Germline CDR1 SNHLY, CDR2 FYNNEI. CDR3 size: 15 residues. The CDR3 DNA reads TGTGCCAGCAGTGAACGGACAGGGGGCGGTGAAAAACTGTTTTTT. Its protein is CASSERTGGGEKLFF.

The rearrangement joins TRBV5-6 to TRBJ2-5; D uncertain. This CDR3 is built from 16 residues. V was shortened by 4 bases and J by 0 bases, with 16 bases between the two germline ends. Germline V CDR1 and CDR2: SGHDT, YYEEEE. The CDR3 DNA follows: TGTGCCAGCAGCCCAATCCAAGACACGTACCAAGAGACCCAGTACTTC. This sequence encodes CASSPIQDTYQETQYF.

Concerning this clone itself: This specimen includes other DNA sequences encoding the same CDR3. The chain combines TRBV5-1 with TRBJ2-5; 16 bases fit TRBD2. The V gene end was trimmed by 4 bases and the J gene end by 5 bases; junction bases not matched to a gene: 5. Per the germline V gene, CDR1 is SGHRS and CDR2 is YFSETQ. The CDR3 has 16 amino acids. The chain's CDR3 is CASSPGTSGGAETQYF. The CDR3 DNA reads as TGCGCCAGCAGCCCGGGGACTAGCGGGGGGGCTGAGACCCAGTACTTC.

DNA for the CDR3: TGTGCCTGCCCAGACCCGGGACTAGCGGGGGGGCCGGCAGATACGCAGTATTTT. This codes for CACPDPGLAGGPADTQYF. The rearrangement links TRBV30 to TRBJ2-3, with 16 bases that match TRBD2. Germline lookup yields CDR1 GTSNPN and CDR2 SVGIG (reference sequence). This CDR3 has 18 residues. With V trimmed by 6 bases and J by 4 bases, 13 bases remained unmatched.

In its sample, this clone was seen once. The chain employs TRBV13 and TRBJ2-2; 10 bases line up with TRBD2. The CDR3 runs 21 residues. V was clipped by 2 bases and J by 2 bases; unmatched bases: 17. Germline V lookup: CDR1 PRHDT, CDR2 FYEKMQ (reference sequence). CDR3 coding DNA: TGTGCCAGCAGCTTACGAAGTACGTCCTCCGTAGCGGGGGGTAACACCGGGGAGCTGTTTTTT. This sequence encodes CASSLRSTSSVAGGNTGELFF.

This clone was seen once. The chain couples TRBV10-1 to TRBJ1-5; a possible D gene is TRBD1 (5 bases). The germline V gene has CDR1 WNHNN and CDR2 SYGVQD (reference sequence). The CDR3 contains 12 residues. The V and J ends lost 9 bases and 6 bases respectively, with 12 bases between them. The CDR3 loop reads CARGGVGQPQHF. The DNA for the CDR3 is TGCGCCAGGGGGGGGGTTGGTCAGCCCCAGCATTTT.

This clone was seen only once. This chain links TRBV23-1 with TRBJ2-5; a weak D match, TRBD1 (5 bases). TRBV23-1 qualifies as an ORF whose function is uncertain. The length of the CDR3 is 14 residues. V lost 0 bases and J lost 4, with 9 bases in between. CDR3 nucleotides: TGCGCCAGCAGTCAATCGGGTAGGGGAGAGACCCAGTACTTC. Its translation is CASSQSGRGETQYF.

DNA for the CDR3: TGCGCCAGCAGCCCCCTTATGTCTGGGGCCAACGTCCTGACTTTC. Translation: CASSPLMSGANVLTF. The chain links TRBV5-1 to TRBJ2-6; D is ambiguous. V was trimmed by 4 bases and J by 1 base, leaving 9 bases between them. The germline gives CDR1 SGHRS, CDR2 YFSETQ. The CDR3 spans 15 residues.

The chain carries TRBV30 and TRBJ1-5; possible D gene TRBD1, 6 bases. V dropped 0 bases and J dropped 7 bases, with 10 bases sitting between them. Germline-derived CDR1 and CDR2 are GTSNPN and SVGIG (reference sequence). The CDR3 sequence is 13 residues long. CDR3: CAWSVQGVQPQHF. CDR3 sequence (DNA): TGTGCCTGGAGTGTACAGGGAGTGCAGCCCCAGCATTTT.